This T cell receptor beta chain was captured by sequencing in a study of T cell repertoires in cytomegalovirus infection (dated by TCRdb to about 2019). Describing the broader study: Because public TCR beta signatures pointed to carriage of CMV infection together with the matching HLA type, the HLA type of each donor mattered for the analysis. General conclusions and limits of the study: The ex vivo response was dominated by HLA-C-restricted CMV-specific TCR beta clonotypes, which also provided the single most frequent clonotype in two of eight donors. Carriers of CMV infection plus the relevant HLA type were discriminated by the cumulative frequency of public TCR beta family members in the study cohort and in an independent 352-donor cohort.

The sample holds many counts of this clonotype. It lacks a known antigen. Base qualities were left out, and no much larger clone turns up one base away. From the cysteine up to the phenylalanine, the CDR3 has a length of 16 residues. Only the CDR3 portion is preserved as DNA: 48 bases, with reading frame beginning at the first base. V loses 5 bases of germline sequence and J loses 4 bases, and the interval between the two ends is 17 bases. The instrument given in TCRdb is Illumina HiSeq 1500. In-frame beta chains were kept once TCRdb had trimmed the public reads at Q25 with fastp and called clones with MiXCR. Each CDR3 protein appears once, grouped with its most common genes and DNA. The sample table contains about 740,000 distinct CDR3 sequences; only one count was recorded for 35% of them. The ten largest clones represent 2.8% of the sample.

The chain is assembled from TRBV12-3 or TRBV12-4 and TRBJ1-4; 6 matching bases give a weak D call of TRBD1. This clonotype originated in a human donor in good health (CMV status not recorded). Some clones in this sample may be carry-over from other donors' samples. Sequencing used PBMCs. CDR3 reads: CASSAARTAVNEKLFF. The DNA sequence reads TGTGCCAGCAGTGCAGCCCGGACAGCAGTTAATGAAAAACTGTTTTTT.